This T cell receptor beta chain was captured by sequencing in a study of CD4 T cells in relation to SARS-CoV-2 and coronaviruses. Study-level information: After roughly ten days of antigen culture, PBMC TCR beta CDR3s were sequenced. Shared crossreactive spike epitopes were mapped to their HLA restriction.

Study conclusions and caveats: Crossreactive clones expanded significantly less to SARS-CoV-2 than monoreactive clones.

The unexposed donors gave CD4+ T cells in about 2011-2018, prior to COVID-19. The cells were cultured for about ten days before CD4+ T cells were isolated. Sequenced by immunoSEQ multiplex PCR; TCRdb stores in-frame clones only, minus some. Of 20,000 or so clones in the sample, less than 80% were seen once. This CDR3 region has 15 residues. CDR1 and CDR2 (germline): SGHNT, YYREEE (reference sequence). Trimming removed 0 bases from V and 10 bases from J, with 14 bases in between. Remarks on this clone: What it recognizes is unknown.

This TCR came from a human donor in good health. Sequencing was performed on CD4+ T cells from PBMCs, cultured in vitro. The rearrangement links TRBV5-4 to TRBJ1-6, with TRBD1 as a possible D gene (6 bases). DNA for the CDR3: TGTGCCAGCAGCTTGGACGTCGGACAGACATCACCCCTCCACTTT. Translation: CASSLDVGQTSPLHF.